A single T cell receptor (beta chain) is shown here with its context. The authors' processing: Amplification from reference gene primers served as the basis for estimated nucleated cell counts. Produced via immunoSEQ multiplex PCR; TCRdb's table is partial and in-frame only. That table furnishes V, J and clone size, whereas the DNA furnished D and trimming. Of about 130,000 clones listed, about 88% are singletons. The data belong to a study of blood T cell repertoires in COVID-19. Study details: Sites in the United States, Italy and Spain provided acute and convalescent COVID-19 samples. PBMCs, B-cell-depleted T cells, or T cells were the source of the cDNA or gDNA that made up the material.

Seattle's cohort entered during active infection and was followed longitudinally. In germline, CDR1 is LGHNA, CDR2 YNFKEQ. V shed 2 bases and J shed 1 base, with 15 bases lying between them. This CDR3 contains 17 residues. This receptor was identified in a man aged 55 to 70 with COVID-19, enrolled during active disease. The chain carries TRBV4-2 and TRBJ1-3, with D maybe TRBD1 (5 bases). Specimen: peripheral blood. The CDR3 loop reads CASSQPMGGESGNTIYF. The CDR3 DNA sequence: TGTGCCAGCAGCCAACCTATGGGGGGGGAATCTGGAAACACCATATATTTT.